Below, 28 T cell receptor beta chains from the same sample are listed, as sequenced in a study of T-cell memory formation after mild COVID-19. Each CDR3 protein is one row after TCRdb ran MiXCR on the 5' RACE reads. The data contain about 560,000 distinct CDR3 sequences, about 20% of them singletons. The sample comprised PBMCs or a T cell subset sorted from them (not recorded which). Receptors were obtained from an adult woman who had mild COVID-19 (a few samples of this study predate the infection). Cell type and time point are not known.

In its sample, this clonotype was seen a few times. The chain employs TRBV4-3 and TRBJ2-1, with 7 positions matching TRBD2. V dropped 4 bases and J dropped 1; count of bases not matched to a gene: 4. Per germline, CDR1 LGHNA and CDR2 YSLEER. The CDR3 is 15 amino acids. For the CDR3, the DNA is TGCGCCAGCAGCCGGGAGGGAGGATCCTACAATGAGCAGTTCTTC. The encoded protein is CASSREGGSYNEQFF.

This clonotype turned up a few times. CDR3 sequence (DNA): TGCGCCAGCAGCTTGGCGGCAGCCATGCCCACAGATACGCAGTATTTT. As protein: CASSLAAAMPTDTQYF. The gene calls are TRBV5-1 and TRBJ2-3; D is undetermined. V shed 0 bases and J shed 2 bases, with 13 bases lying between them. Germline V gene data show CDR1 as SGHRS and CDR2 as YFSETQ. The CDR3 sequence is 16 residues long.

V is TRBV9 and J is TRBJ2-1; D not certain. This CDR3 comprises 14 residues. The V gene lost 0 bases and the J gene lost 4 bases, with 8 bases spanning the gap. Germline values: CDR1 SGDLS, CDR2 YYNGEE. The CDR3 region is CASSVGHSYNEQFF. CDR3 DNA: TGTGCCAGCAGCGTAGGACATTCATACAATGAGCAGTTCTTC.

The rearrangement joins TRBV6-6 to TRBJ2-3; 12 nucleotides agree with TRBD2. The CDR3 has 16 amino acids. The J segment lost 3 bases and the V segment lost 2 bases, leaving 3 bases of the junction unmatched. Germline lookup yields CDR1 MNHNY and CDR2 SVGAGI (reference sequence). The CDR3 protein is CASSYPTSGRTDTQYF. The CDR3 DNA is TGTGCCAGCAGTTACCCCACTAGCGGGAGGACAGATACGCAGTATTTT.

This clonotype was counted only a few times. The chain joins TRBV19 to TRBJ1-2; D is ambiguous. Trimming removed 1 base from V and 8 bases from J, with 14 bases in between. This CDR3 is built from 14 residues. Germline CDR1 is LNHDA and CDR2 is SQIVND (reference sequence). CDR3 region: CASSIGTVNGGYTF. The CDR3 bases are TGTGCCAGTAGTATAGGGACCGTCAATGGAGGCTACACCTTC.

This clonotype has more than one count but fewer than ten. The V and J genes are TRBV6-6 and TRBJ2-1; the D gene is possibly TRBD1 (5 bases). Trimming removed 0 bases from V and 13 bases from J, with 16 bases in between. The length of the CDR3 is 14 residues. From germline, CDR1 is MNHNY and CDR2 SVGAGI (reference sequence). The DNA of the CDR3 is TGTGCCAGCAGTTACTCTTCAGGGTCCGAGCGACAGTTCTTC. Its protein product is CASSYSSGSERQFF.

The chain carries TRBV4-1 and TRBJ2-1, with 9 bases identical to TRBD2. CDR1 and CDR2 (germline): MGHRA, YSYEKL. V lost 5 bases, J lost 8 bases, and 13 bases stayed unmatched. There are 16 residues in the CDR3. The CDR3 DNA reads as TGCGCCAGCAGCTCCGATGGGCGGGGGGGCCTCGATGAGCAGTTCTTC. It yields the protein CASSSDGRGGLDEQFF.

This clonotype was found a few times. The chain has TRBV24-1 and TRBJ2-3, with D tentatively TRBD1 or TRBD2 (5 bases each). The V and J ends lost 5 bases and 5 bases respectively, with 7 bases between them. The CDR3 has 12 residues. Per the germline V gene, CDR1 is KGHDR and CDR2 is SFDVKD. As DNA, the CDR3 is TGTGCCACCAGTGGAGGGGAAGATACGCAGTATTTT. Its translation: CATSGGEDTQYF.

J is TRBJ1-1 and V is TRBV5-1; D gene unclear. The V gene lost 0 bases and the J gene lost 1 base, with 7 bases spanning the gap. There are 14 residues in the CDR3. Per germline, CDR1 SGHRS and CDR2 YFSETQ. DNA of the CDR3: TGCGCCAGCAGCTTGGGAGCTAAGAACACTGAAGCTTTCTTT. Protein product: CASSLGAKNTEAFF. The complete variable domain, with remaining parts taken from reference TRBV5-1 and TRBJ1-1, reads KAGVTQTPRYLIKTRGQQVTLSCSPISGHRSVSWYQQTPGQGLQFLFEYFSETQRNKGNFPGRFSGRQFSNSRSEMNVSTLELGDSALYLCASSLGAKNTEAFFGQGTRLTVV.

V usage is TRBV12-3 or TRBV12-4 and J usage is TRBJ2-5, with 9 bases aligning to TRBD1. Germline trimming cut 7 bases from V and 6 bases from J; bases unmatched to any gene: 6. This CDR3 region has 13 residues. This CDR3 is CASTRQGGKTQYF. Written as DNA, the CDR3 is TGTGCCAGCACCCGACAGGGGGGGAAGACCCAGTACTTC.

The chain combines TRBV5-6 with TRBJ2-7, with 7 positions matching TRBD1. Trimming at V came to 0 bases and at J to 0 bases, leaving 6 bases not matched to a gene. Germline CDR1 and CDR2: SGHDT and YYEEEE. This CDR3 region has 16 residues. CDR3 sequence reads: CASSLDGRDSSYEQYF. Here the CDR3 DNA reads TGTGCCAGCAGCTTGGATGGTAGGGACAGCTCCTACGAGCAGTACTTC.

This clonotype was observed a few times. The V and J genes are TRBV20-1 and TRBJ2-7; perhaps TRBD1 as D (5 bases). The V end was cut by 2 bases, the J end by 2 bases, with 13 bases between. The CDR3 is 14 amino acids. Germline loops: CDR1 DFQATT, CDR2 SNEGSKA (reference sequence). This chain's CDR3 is CSARLAGLTYEQYF. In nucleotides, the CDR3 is TGCAGTGCTAGACTGGCAGGGTTGACCTACGAGCAGTACTTC.

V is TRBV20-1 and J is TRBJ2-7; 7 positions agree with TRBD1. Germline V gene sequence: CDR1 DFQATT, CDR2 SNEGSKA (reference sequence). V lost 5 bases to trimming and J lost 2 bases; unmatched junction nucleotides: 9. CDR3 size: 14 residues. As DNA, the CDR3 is TGCAGTGCTTTCGGGACAGACAGTACCTACGAGCAGTACTTC. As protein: CSAFGTDSTYEQYF.

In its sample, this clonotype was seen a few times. CDR3 DNA sequence: TGTGCCAGCAGCTTACCCCCAGGGAAAAACTATGGCTACACCTTC. It is translated as CASSLPPGKNYGYTF. The chain has TRBV7-9 and TRBJ1-2; TRBD1 is a possible D gene (5 bases). V shed 2 bases and J shed 2 bases, with 12 bases lying between them. There are 15 residues in the CDR3. In germline, CDR1 is SEHNR, CDR2 FQNEAQ (reference sequence).

The CDR3 sequence: CASSRGSYQETQYF. The CDR3 DNA reads TGTGCCAGCAGCAGAGGATCGTACCAAGAGACCCAGTACTTC. The chain couples TRBV7-2 to TRBJ2-5; D gene ambiguous. Between the trimmed V and J ends, which lost 5 bases and 0 bases, there was a span of 10 bases. Germline CDR1 and CDR2: SGHTA and FQGNSA. The CDR3 length is 14 residues.

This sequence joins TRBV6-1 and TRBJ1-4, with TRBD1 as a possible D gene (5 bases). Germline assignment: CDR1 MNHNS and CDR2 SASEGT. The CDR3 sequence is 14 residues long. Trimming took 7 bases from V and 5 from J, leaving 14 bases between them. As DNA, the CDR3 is TGTGCCAGCAACTCCGGGACGGAGAATGAAAAACTGTTTTTT. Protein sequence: CASNSGTENEKLFF.

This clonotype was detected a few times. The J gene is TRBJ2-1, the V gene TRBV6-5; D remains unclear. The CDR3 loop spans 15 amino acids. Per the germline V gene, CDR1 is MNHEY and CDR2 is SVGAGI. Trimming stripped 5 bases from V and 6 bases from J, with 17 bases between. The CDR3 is CASSPLLGFGNEQFF. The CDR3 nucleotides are TGTGCCAGCAGTCCCCTGCTGGGTTTTGGCAATGAGCAGTTCTTC.

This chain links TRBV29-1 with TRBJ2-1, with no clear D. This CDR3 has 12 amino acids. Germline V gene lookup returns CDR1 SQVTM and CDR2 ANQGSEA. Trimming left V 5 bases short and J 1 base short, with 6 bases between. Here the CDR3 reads CSVWVSYNEQFF. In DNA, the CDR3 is TGCAGCGTTTGGGTTTCCTACAATGAGCAGTTCTTC.

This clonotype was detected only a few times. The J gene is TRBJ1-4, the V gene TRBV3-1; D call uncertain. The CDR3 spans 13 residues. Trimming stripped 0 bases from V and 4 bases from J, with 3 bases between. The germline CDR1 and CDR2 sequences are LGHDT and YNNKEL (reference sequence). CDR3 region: CASSQDHNEKLFF. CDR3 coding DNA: TGTGCCAGCAGCCAAGACCATAATGAAAAACTGTTTTTT.

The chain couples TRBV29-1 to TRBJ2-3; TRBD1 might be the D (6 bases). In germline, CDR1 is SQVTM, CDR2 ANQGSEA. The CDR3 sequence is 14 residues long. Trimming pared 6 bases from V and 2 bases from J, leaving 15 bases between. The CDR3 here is CSVTSDRHTDTQYF. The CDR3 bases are TGCAGCGTGACTTCGGACAGACACACAGATACGCAGTATTTT.

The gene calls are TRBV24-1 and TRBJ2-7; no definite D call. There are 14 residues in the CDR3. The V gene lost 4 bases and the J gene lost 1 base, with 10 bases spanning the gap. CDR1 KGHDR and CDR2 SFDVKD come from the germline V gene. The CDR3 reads CATSESSRSYEQYF. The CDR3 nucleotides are TGTGCCACCAGTGAGTCCTCGCGGTCCTACGAGCAGTACTTC.

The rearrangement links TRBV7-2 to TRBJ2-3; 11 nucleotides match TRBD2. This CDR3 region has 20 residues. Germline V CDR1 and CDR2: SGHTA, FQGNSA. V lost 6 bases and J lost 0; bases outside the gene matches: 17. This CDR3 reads CASRLGPSSGGFPSTDTQYF. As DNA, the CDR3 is TGTGCCAGCAGGCTAGGGCCGTCTAGCGGGGGGTTCCCTAGCACAGATACGCAGTATTTT.

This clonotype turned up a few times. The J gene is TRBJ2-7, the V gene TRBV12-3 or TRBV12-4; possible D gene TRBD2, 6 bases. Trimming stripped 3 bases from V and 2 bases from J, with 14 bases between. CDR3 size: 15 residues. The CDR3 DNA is TGTGCCAGCAGTTTTGGGGGGTATTCCCCCTACGAGCAGTACTTC. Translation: CASSFGGYSPYEQYF.

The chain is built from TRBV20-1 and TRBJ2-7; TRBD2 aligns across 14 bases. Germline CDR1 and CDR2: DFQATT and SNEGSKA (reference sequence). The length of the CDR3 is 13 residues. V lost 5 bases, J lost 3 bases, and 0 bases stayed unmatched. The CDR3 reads CSAGTSGGYEQYF. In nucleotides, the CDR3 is TGCAGTGCTGGGACTAGCGGGGGCTACGAGCAGTACTTC.

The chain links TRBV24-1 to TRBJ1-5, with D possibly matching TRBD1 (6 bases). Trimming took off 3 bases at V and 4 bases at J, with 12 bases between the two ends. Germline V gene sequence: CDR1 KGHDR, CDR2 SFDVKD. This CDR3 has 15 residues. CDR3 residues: CATSDTGSGNQPQHF. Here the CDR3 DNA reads TGTGCCACCAGTGATACAGGGTCGGGGAATCAGCCCCAGCATTTT.

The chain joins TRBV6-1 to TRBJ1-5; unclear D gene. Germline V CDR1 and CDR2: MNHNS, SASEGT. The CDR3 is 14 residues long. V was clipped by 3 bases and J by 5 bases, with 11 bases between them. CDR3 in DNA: TGTGCCAGCAGTGATCCGGGATCTTATCAGCCCCAGCATTTT. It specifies CASSDPGSYQPQHF.

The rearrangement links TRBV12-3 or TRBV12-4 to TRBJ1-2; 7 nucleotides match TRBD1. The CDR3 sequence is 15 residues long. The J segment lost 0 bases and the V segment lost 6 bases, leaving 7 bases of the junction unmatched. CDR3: CASSPGQSTNYGYTF. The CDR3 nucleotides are TGTGCCAGCAGCCCGGGACAGAGTACTAACTATGGCTACACCTTC.

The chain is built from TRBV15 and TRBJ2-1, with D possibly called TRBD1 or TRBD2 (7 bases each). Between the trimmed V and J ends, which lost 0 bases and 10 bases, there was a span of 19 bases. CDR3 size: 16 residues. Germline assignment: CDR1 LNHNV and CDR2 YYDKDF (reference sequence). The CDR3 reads CATSRDRQGGIGEQFF. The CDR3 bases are TGTGCCACCAGCAGAGATAGGCAGGGGGGGATTGGGGAGCAGTTCTTC.